Listed below are T cell receptor beta chains from one sample, sequenced in a study of glioma-infiltrating T cells. MiXCR, run by TCRdb on the multiplex PCR reads, gives a single entry per CDR3 protein. The data contain a few hundred thousand distinct CDR3 sequences, roughly 41% of them singletons. The material sequenced was glioma tissue, nonneoplastic brain tissue, or PBMCs (not recorded which). These TCRs come from a human donor with low-grade glioma or glioblastoma, undergoing nonglioma brain surgery, or in good health (not recorded which). The CDR3 runs from the conserved cysteine through the conserved F or W. D genes are given only for firm matches. Some rows have no size entry. The others give once, few or many, or a class for an expanded clone.

V	length	D	size	J	DNA	CDR3
TRBV28	12	TRBD2	few	TRBJ2-3	TGTGCCAGCAGTTTGGTCGGGAGGGAGCAGTATTTT	CASSLVGREQYF
TRBV28	13	TRBD2	many	TRBJ2-7	TGTGCCAGCAGAGCGGGAGGTCCCTACGAGCAGTACTTC	CASRAGGPYEQYF
TRBV28	15	TRBD2	NA	TRBJ2-5	TGTGCCAGCACCCTTACTAGCGGTAGGCAAGAGACCCAGTACTTC	CASTLTSGRQETQYF
TRBV20-1	14	TRBD2	NA	TRBJ2-1	TGCAGTGCTTTTCTAGCGGGGGCGGGCAATGAGCGGTTCTTC	CSAFLAGAGNERFF
TRBV2	14	NA	NA	TRBJ1-5	TGTGCCAGCACTGGACGAACGAGCAATCAGCCCCAGCATTTT	CASTGRTSNQPQHF
TRBV20-1	14	TRBD1	NA	TRBJ1-4	TGCAGTGCTAGAGAACGGACAGGCGGGGAAAAACTGTTTTTT	CSARERTGGEKLFF
TRBV27	13	NA	many	TRBJ1-1	TGTGCCAGCAGTTTAAGGTCAAATCCGGTGGTTTTCTTT	CASSLRSNPVVFF
TRBV27	15	NA	few	TRBJ1-5	TGTGCCAGCAGTCGGGGGAGGGCTGGCGATCAGCCCCAGCATTTT	CASSRGRAGDQPQHF
TRBV6-1	14	NA	many	TRBJ1-2	TGTGCCAGCAGTGAAATAGTACAGAACTATGGCTACACCTTC	CASSEIVQNYGYTF
TRBV7-2	16	NA	NA	TRBJ2-1	TGTGCCAGCAGCACCCTTAGCGGTTCGTCGAGCAATGAGCAGTTCTTC	CASSTLSGSSSNEQFF